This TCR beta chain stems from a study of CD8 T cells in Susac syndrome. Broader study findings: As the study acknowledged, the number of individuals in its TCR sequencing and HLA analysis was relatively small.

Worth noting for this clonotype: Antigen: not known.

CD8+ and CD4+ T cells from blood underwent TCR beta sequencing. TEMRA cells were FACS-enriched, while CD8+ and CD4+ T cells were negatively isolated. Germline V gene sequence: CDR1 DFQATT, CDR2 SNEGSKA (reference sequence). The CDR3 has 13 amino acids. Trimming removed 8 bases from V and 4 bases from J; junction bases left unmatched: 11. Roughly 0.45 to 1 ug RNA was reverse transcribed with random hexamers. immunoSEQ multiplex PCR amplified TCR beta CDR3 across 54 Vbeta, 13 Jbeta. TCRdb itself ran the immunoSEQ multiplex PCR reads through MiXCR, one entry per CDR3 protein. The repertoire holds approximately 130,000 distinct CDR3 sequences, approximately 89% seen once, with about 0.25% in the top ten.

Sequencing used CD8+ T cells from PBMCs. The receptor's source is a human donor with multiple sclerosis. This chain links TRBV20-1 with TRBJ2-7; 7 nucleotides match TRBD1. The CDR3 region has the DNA TGCAGTACGATCCCCGAGGGGGCTTACGAGCAGTACTTC. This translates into CSTIPEGAYEQYF.